This TCR beta chain was recovered during a study of CXCR3-negative and CXCR3-positive naive CD8 T cells. Across the study: Each library held about 1.5 +/- 0.3 million TRB reads, 110 million to 150 million in total. Regarding the study as a whole: Both naive subsets showed comparably high diversity, and memory CD8+ cells showed much lower diversity. CXCR3-positive naive cells had TRB CDR3s that were more hydrophobic than CXCR3-negative naive cells had. Naive cells, whether CXCR3-negative or CXCR3-positive, had similar TRBV-TRBJ usage, while memory cells differed.

Preparation of TRB cDNA libraries relied on 5' RACE carrying UMI labels. One entry per CDR3 protein, without DNA, is what TCRdb gives after re-calling the 5' RACE reads. This sample's clone table lists nearly 110,000 distinct CDR3 sequences. Germline CDR1 SQVTM, CDR2 ANQGSEA. This CDR3 is 14 amino acids long. Worth noting for this clonotype: Antigen unknown.

The specimen sequenced was naive CXCR3+ CD8+ T cells from blood. Subset reported: CD45RO-CCR7+CD27+CD95- naive CD8+ T cells expressing CXCR3 (TNR3+). This rearrangement joins TRBV29-1 to TRBJ1-2; TCRdb reports TRBD1, a call that lacks DNA to check it against. The receptor was isolated from a human donor in good health. Some clones in this sample may be carry-over from other donors' samples. CDR3 protein: CSVEGGGANYGYTF.